This T cell receptor (beta chain) was observed in a study of blood T cell repertoires in COVID-19. At the level of the study: The United States, Italy and Spain supplied acute and convalescent COVID-19 samples. Sources were T cells, B-cell-depleted T cells, or PBMCs; the material itself was cDNA or gDNA.

How the authors handled the data: Quantification of nucleated cells was approximated via reference gene primer amplification. Here immunoSEQ multiplex PCR was the method, and the copy in TCRdb shows in-frame clones only, minus some. D and trimming come from the DNA, and the V and J calls and clone size come from that table. Of roughly 230,000 clones in the sample, approximately 83% are singletons; the top ten hold approximately 4.7%. This CDR3 has 15 residues. Deletions cut 4 bases from V and 4 bases from J, with 17 bases between. Germline V gene data show CDR1 as SGHRS and CDR2 as YFSETQ. Sequencing used peripheral blood. The rearrangement links TRBV5-1 to TRBJ1-1; D not certain. This clonotype was sampled from a man aged 45-65 years with active or convalescent COVID-19. The CDR3 loop reads CASSRDTGDGTEAFF. The CDR3 nucleotides read TGCGCCAGCAGCCGCGATACCGGGGATGGCACTGAAGCTTTCTTT.